Each of the 21 T cell receptor beta chains below was sequenced from the same sample in a study of sequential checkpoint blockade in melanoma. Sequencing was performed with immunoSEQ multiplex PCR; in TCRdb, only in-frame clones are kept and a portion is missing. The repertoire holds some 20,000 clones, with approximately 57% as singletons. Treatment defined: randomized to nivolumab then ipilimumab (arm A) or the reverse (arm B). The material was CD8+ T cells sorted from blood (inferred from file names), obtained from a patient given nivolumab and ipilimumab in sequence. These receptors came from a human donor with melanoma.

This CDR3 is CATSQTRGLSTEAFF. CDR3 in DNA: TGTGCCACCAGCCAGACCAGGGGGCTCAGCACTGAAGCTTTCTTT. This rearrangement joins TRBV15 to TRBJ1-1, with TRBD1 identical over 8 bases. The CDR3 runs to 15 residues. With V trimmed by 5 bases and J by 4 bases, 9 bases remained unmatched. Germline V gene sequence: CDR1 LNHNV, CDR2 YYDKDF (reference sequence).

This clone was recorded a few times. The chain employs TRBV27 and TRBJ2-2, with 8 bases that match TRBD1. V gave up 3 bases and J gave up 6 bases; unmatched junction bases: 6. This CDR3 has 15 amino acids. Germline CDR1 and CDR2: MNHEY and SMNVEV (reference sequence). The CDR3 DNA follows: TGTGCCAGCAGTTTCGCGGCAGGGGGCTCCGGGGAGCTGTTTTTT. Translated, it gives CASSFAAGGSGELFF.

This clone was seen a single time. The chain joins TRBV4-1 to TRBJ2-2; 7 positions agree with TRBD2. The trim removed 3 bases at V and 3 bases at J, leaving 4 bases unmatched. The length of the CDR3 is 15 residues. Germline CDR1 MGHRA, CDR2 YSYEKL. The CDR3 DNA reads TGCGCCAGCAGCCATCTGGGGGGGGACACCGGGGAGCTGTTTTTT. Amino acid sequence: CASSHLGGDTGELFF.

The chain joins TRBV6-5 to TRBJ1-5; 9 bases agree with TRBD1. Germline CDR1 reads MNHEY; CDR2 reads SVGAGI. V was pared by 4 bases and J by 4 bases, with 2 bases of the junction left unmatched. This CDR3 contains 14 residues. The CDR3 loop is CASSWTGENQPQHF. CDR3 sequence (DNA): TGTGCCAGCAGTTGGACAGGGGAAAATCAGCCCCAGCATTTT.

The rearrangement links TRBV6-1 to TRBJ1-3; a possible D gene is TRBD1 (6 bases). CDR3 length equals 14 residues. Germline loops: CDR1 MNHNS, CDR2 SASEGT. V shed 6 bases and J shed 3 bases, with 12 bases lying between them. The CDR3 DNA is TGTGCCAGCAGAGCGGACAGCTATGGAAACACCATATATTTT. Protein: CASRADSYGNTIYF.

This rearrangement joins TRBV5-4 to TRBJ2-5; a possible D gene is TRBD2 (5 bases). Between the trimmed V and J ends, which lost 0 bases and 5 bases, there was a span of 11 bases. The CDR3 has 14 residues. Germline V gene lookup returns CDR1 SGHNT and CDR2 YYREEE (reference sequence). The CDR3 sequence is CASSLGAEVETQYF. DNA for the CDR3: TGTGCCAGCAGCTTGGGGGCGGAGGTGGAGACCCAGTACTTC. Full variable domain (missing parts from reference TRBV5-4 and TRBJ2-5): ETGVTQSPTHLIKTRGQQVTLRCSSQSGHNTVSWYQQALGQGPQFIFQYYREEENGRGNFPPRFSGLQFPNYSSELNVNALELDDSALYLCASSLGAEVETQYFGPGTRLLVL.

This chain connects TRBV28 to TRBJ2-1; 9 bases map to TRBD1. Germline V gene data show CDR1 as MDHEN and CDR2 as SYDVKM. The CDR3 has 14 amino acids. V trimming: 6 bases; J trimming: 3 bases; junction bases outside the gene matches: 3. The CDR3 here is CASRGQGSYNEQFF. In nucleotides, the CDR3 is TGTGCCAGCAGGGGACAGGGAAGCTACAATGAGCAGTTCTTC.

This sequence joins TRBV7-3 and TRBJ2-7, with D maybe TRBD1 (6 bases). Germline CDR1 is SGHTA and CDR2 is FQGTGA. V was clipped by 0 bases and J by 6 bases, with 12 bases between them. The CDR3 is made up of 14 amino acids. In nucleotides, the CDR3 is TGTGCCAGCAGCTTAACAGGGGGTACAATCGAGCAGTACTTC. Translation: CASSLTGGTIEQYF.

The chain carries TRBV7-6 and TRBJ1-3; a weak D match, TRBD1 (6 bases). CDR3 size: 18 residues. Looked up from germline, CDR1 is SGHVS and CDR2 is FNYEAQ. Between the trimmed V and J ends, which lost 5 bases and 3 bases, there was a span of 23 bases. In DNA, the CDR3 is TGTGCCAGCAGCCCGATACATACCGGACAGTTTATTGGAAACACCATATATTTT. It specifies CASSPIHTGQFIGNTIYF.

The chain is built from TRBV11-2 and TRBJ2-7; D is unresolved. V lost 0 bases, J lost 1 base, and 4 bases lay in between. This CDR3 is 13 amino acids long. Looked up from germline, CDR1 is SGHAT and CDR2 is FQNNGV. The CDR3 loop reads CASSLEQSYEQYF. Written as DNA, the CDR3 is TGTGCCAGCAGCTTAGAACAATCCTACGAGCAGTACTTC.

CDR3 nucleotides: TGTGCCAGCAGTTACGGGGCGACAGGGGTATATGGCTACACCTTC. It yields the protein CASSYGATGVYGYTF. The chain carries TRBV6-5 and TRBJ1-2, with 8 nucleotides matching TRBD1. With 2 bases clipped from V and 5 bases from J, the junction kept 7 bases outside the gene matches. CDR1 is MNHEY, CDR2 SVGAGI, per germline. The CDR3 is made up of 15 amino acids.

This sequence joins TRBV6-5 and TRBJ1-2, with a possible D match to TRBD1 (6 bases). Deletions cut 5 bases from V and 4 bases from J, with 17 bases between. From germline, CDR1 is MNHEY and CDR2 SVGAGI. The CDR3 covers 15 residues. The CDR3 sequence: CASSNRDTTSYGYTF. The CDR3 region has the DNA TGTGCCAGCAGTAACCGGGACACTACCTCCTATGGCTACACCTTC.

By share, this clone counts as medium-sized. The chain links TRBV19 to TRBJ2-7; 8 nucleotides match TRBD2. J was trimmed by 4 bases and V by 5 bases; bases with no gene match: 1. This CDR3 region has 12 residues. Germline loops: CDR1 LNHDA, CDR2 SQIVND (reference sequence). The CDR3 DNA sequence: TGTGCCAGTAGTCCGGGGGGGTACGAGCAGTACTTC. Translation gives CASSPGGYEQYF.

The rearrangement uses TRBV11-2 and TRBJ1-1; D is ambiguous. The CDR3 totals 14 residues. Trimming removed 1 base at V and 0 bases at J, with 6 bases between. Germline V gives CDR1 SGHAT, CDR2 FQNNGV. CDR3 loop: CASSLGHLNTEAFF. CDR3 DNA sequence: TGTGCCAGCAGCTTAGGACACCTGAACACTGAAGCTTTCTTT.

This clone was found once. The rearrangement links TRBV19 to TRBJ1-5, with unresolved D. Germline V gene lookup returns CDR1 LNHDA and CDR2 SQIVND (reference sequence). Trimming pared 0 bases from V and 3 bases from J, leaving 9 bases between. This CDR3 is 15 amino acids long. The CDR3 DNA follows: TGTGCCAGTAGTATAGATCCGGGATACAATCAGCCCCAGCATTTT. This encodes CASSIDPGYNQPQHF.

This clone was found a few times. The V call is TRBV5-5, the J call TRBJ1-2; 8 bases fit TRBD1. CDR1 and CDR2 (germline): SGHKS, YYEKEE (reference sequence). The CDR3 extends over 15 amino acids. J lost 5 bases, V lost 1 base, and 7 bases had no gene match. The CDR3 here is CASSLWSGQGYGYTF. The CDR3 DNA reads TGTGCCAGCAGCTTGTGGTCAGGACAGGGTTATGGCTACACCTTC.

The chain combines TRBV27 with TRBJ2-1; TRBD1 might be the D (5 bases). CDR3 size: 14 residues. V shed 3 bases and J shed 8 bases, with 14 bases lying between them. Looked up from germline, CDR1 is MNHEY and CDR2 is SMNVEV (reference sequence). The CDR3 protein is CASSFVGVGDEQFF. The CDR3 bases are TGTGCCAGCAGTTTCGTAGGGGTTGGCGATGAGCAGTTCTTC.

The table lists this clone with a few counts. V and J are TRBV11-3 and TRBJ2-7, with D possibly TRBD1 on 5 matching bases. There are 14 residues in the CDR3. Trimming left V 4 bases short and J 2 bases short, with 12 bases between. CDR1 is SGHNT, CDR2 YENEEA, per germline. The CDR3 protein is CASSSGMWPYEQYF. The CDR3 nucleotides are TGTGCCAGCAGCTCAGGGATGTGGCCCTACGAGCAGTACTTC.

The chain combines TRBV9 with TRBJ2-3; weak D call: TRBD2 (6 bases). The CDR3 has 13 residues. The germline CDR1 and CDR2 sequences are SGDLS and YYNGEE. Trimming left V 0 bases short and J 4 bases short, with 6 bases between. CDR3 in DNA: TGTGCCAGCAGCGTAGCGGGGGCAGATACGCAGTATTTT. This translates into CASSVAGADTQYF.

This chain links TRBV7-9 with TRBJ1-2, with D possibly matching TRBD1 (5 bases). The CDR3 is 16 amino acids. The V end lost 6 bases, the J end lost 4 bases, and 21 bases lay between the germline ends. CDR1 and CDR2 (germline): SEHNR, FQNEAQ (reference sequence). The CDR3 here is CASSESNAGPVYGYTF. CDR3 nucleotides: TGTGCCAGCAGTGAAAGCAACGCAGGGCCAGTCTATGGCTACACCTTC.

V and J are TRBV5-6 and TRBJ2-1; 10 nucleotides agree with TRBD2. In germline, CDR1 is SGHDT, CDR2 YYEEEE. This CDR3 region has 16 residues. Germline trimming cut 4 bases from V and 9 bases from J; bases unmatched to any gene: 13. DNA for the CDR3: TGTGCCAGCAGCGGGACAGTGGATCTAGCGGGAGCTGAGCAGTTCTTC. Protein: CASSGTVDLAGAEQFF.